What follows are 14 T cell receptor beta chains derived from one specimen sequenced in a study of control samples from healthy donors and cancer patients (TCRdb year 2020). Libraries were constructed by the immunoSEQ multiplex PCR assay. Not all clones reach the TCRdb copy of this immuneACCESS table, which keeps in-frame sequences only. Checked studies attribute under half of the gap to unresolved V genes and leave the rest unexplained. The sample contains more than 150,000 clones, 90% to 95% of them found a single time. Of the sample, 0.68% is held by the ten largest clones. The source material was blood. The receptors originated from a woman aged 25-40 years in good health.

The chain carries TRBV28 and TRBJ1-3; D unclear. CDR3 length equals 13 residues. In germline, CDR1 is MDHEN, CDR2 SYDVKM. Trimming cost V 4 bases and J 4 bases, with 8 bases left between them. The CDR3 nucleotides read TGTGCCAGCAGTTACCGGACGGGAAACACCATATATTTT. This codes for CASSYRTGNTIYF.

J is TRBJ2-3 and V is TRBV4-2; TRBD1 matches 7 bases. Germline trimming cut 0 bases from V and 1 base from J; bases unmatched to any gene: 4. The CDR3 runs 16 residues. Germline loops: CDR1 LGHNA, CDR2 YNFKEQ. This chain's CDR3 is CASSQDWDSGTDTQYF. As DNA, the CDR3 is TGTGCCAGCAGCCAAGACTGGGACAGCGGCACAGATACGCAGTATTTT.

The rearrangement uses TRBV20-1 and TRBJ2-5; no clear D. This CDR3 comprises 12 residues. The V end lost 3 bases, the J end lost 5 bases, and 10 bases lay between the germline ends. Germline V gene sequence: CDR1 DFQATT, CDR2 SNEGSKA (reference sequence). The CDR3 DNA reads TGCAGTGCTAGTTCCGTCCGGGAGACCCAGTACTTC. Amino acids: CSASSVRETQYF.

This clone showed up just once. V gene TRBV19 combines with J gene TRBJ2-7; 8 bases agree with TRBD1. This CDR3 spans 14 amino acids. The germline V gene has CDR1 LNHDA and CDR2 SQIVND (reference sequence). Trimming at V came to 5 bases and at J to 0 bases, leaving 3 bases not matched to a gene. For the CDR3, the DNA is TGTGCCAGTAGTCCCGACAGGGGCTCCTACGAGCAGTACTTC. It yields the protein CASSPDRGSYEQYF.

The rearrangement links TRBV19 to TRBJ1-5, with D perhaps matching TRBD1 (5 bases). The CDR3 consists of 15 residues. CDR1 and CDR2 (germline): LNHDA, SQIVND (reference sequence). V lost 5 bases and J lost 6, with 17 bases in between. CDR3 DNA: TGTGCCAGTAGTTTGGACACGGAAGGGAGTCAGCCCCAGCATTTT. The encoded protein is CASSLDTEGSQPQHF.

J is TRBJ1-1 and V is TRBV5-1, with no clear D. CDR3 length: 13 amino acids. V was shortened by 0 bases and J by 0 bases, with 3 bases between the two germline ends. The germline V gene encodes CDR1 SGHRS and CDR2 YFSETQ. The CDR3 sequence is CASSLEVNTEAFF. DNA for the CDR3: TGCGCCAGCAGCTTGGAAGTGAACACTGAAGCTTTCTTT.

This chain's CDR3 is CASSFPSRTGELFF. For the CDR3, the DNA is TGTGCCAGCAGCTTCCCTAGCCGCACCGGGGAGCTGTTTTTT. This chain links TRBV11-1 with TRBJ2-2; D possibly corresponds to TRBD2 (5 bases). The CDR3 is 14 amino acids. Deletions cut 3 bases from V and 4 bases from J, with 9 bases between. Germline V gene data show CDR1 as SGHAT and CDR2 as FQDESV (reference sequence).

This clone was seen only once. The chain recombines TRBV4-2 with TRBJ1-3; D not resolved. The V and J ends lost 1 base and 2 bases respectively, with 0 bases between them. CDR1 LGHNA and CDR2 YNFKEQ come from the germline V gene. The CDR3 has 12 amino acids. CDR3 sequence reads: CASSQAGNTIYF. CDR3 bases: TGTGCCAGCAGCCAAGCTGGAAACACCATATATTTT.

The CDR3 DNA reads as TGTGCCAGCAGCCAAGGAGCGGGAGGACTCCCCTCCTACAATGAGCAGTTCTTC. This sequence encodes CASSQGAGGLPSYNEQFF. The chain uses TRBV14 and TRBJ2-1, with 9 positions matching TRBD2. V gave up 1 base and J gave up 0 bases; unmatched junction bases: 7. There are 18 residues in the CDR3. The germline CDR1 and CDR2 sequences are SGHDN and FVKESK.

The gene calls are TRBV9 and TRBJ2-2, with no clear D. The CDR3 has 13 amino acids. Trimming removed 0 bases from V and 4 bases from J, with 4 bases in between. Germline V gene data show CDR1 as SGDLS and CDR2 as YYNGEE. CDR3 protein: CASSVDPTGELFF. The CDR3, as DNA: TGTGCCAGCAGCGTAGATCCCACCGGGGAGCTGTTTTTT.

In this sample, this clone turned up once. V and J are TRBV3-1 (or the pseudogene TRBV3-2) and TRBJ2-3; D perhaps matches TRBD1 (6 bases). Germline CDR1 and CDR2: LGHDT and YNNKEL (reference sequence). The CDR3 runs to 17 residues. Trimming pared 0 bases from V and 1 base from J, leaving 14 bases between. CDR3 in amino acids: CASSQDAVGHGTDTQYF. The CDR3 region has the DNA TGTGCCAGCAGCCAAGATGCGGTGGGACACGGCACAGATACGCAGTATTTT.

The V and J genes are TRBV10-3 and TRBJ2-7, with D hard to call. The CDR3 covers 14 residues. Germline CDR1 reads ENHRY; CDR2 reads SYGVKD. V lost 2 bases, J lost 6 bases, and 14 bases lay in between. The DNA of the CDR3 is TGTGCCATCAGTGAGACCACTAAACGATCCGAGCAGTACTTC. Protein product: CAISETTKRSEQYF.

Note on this clone: The same CDR3 is also encoded by other DNA sequences in this sample. V and J are TRBV18 and TRBJ2-7; D may be TRBD2 (6 bases). The V and J ends lost 2 bases and 0 bases respectively, with 11 bases between them. Germline lookup yields CDR1 KGHSH and CDR2 LQKENI. CDR3 length: 15 amino acids. The CDR3 DNA sequence: TGTGCCAGCTCACCATCCCGGGGGAGCTCCTACGAGCAGTACTTC. Its protein is CASSPSRGSSYEQYF. The whole variable domain, filled in from reference TRBV18 and TRBJ2-7, reads NAGVMQNPRHLVRRRGQEARLRCSPMKGHSHVYWYRQLPEEGLKFMVYLQKENIIDESGMPKERFSAEFPKEGPSILRIQQVVRGDSAAYFCASSPSRGSSYEQYFGPGTRLTVT.

The chain has TRBV5-1 and TRBJ2-1; D might be TRBD2 (5 bases). The CDR3 consists of 13 residues. Germline lookup yields CDR1 SGHRS and CDR2 YFSETQ. With 2 bases removed from V and 6 bases from J, the gap between germline ends came to 9 bases. The CDR3 region is CASSFGEFNEQFF. CDR3 DNA sequence: TGCGCCAGCAGCTTCGGGGAGTTCAATGAGCAGTTCTTC.